This record covers a single T cell receptor (beta chain). These data come from a study of control samples from healthy donors and cancer patients. TCRdb keeps only in-frame clones here, not all; method: immunoSEQ multiplex PCR. The table lists under 450,000 clones, more than 80% of them singletons. V dropped 4 bases and J dropped 0 bases, with 12 bases sitting between them. Germline CDR1 and CDR2: LGHNA and YNFKEQ. The CDR3 length is 15 residues. This receptor was obtained from a man aged 35 to 55 with head and neck cancer. Specimen: PBMCs. The chain links TRBV4-2 to TRBJ1-1; unclear D gene. The chain's CDR3 is CASSRGRQMNTEAFF. The CDR3 nucleotides are TGTGCCAGCAGCCGCGGTAGGCAGATGAACACTGAAGCTTTCTTT.